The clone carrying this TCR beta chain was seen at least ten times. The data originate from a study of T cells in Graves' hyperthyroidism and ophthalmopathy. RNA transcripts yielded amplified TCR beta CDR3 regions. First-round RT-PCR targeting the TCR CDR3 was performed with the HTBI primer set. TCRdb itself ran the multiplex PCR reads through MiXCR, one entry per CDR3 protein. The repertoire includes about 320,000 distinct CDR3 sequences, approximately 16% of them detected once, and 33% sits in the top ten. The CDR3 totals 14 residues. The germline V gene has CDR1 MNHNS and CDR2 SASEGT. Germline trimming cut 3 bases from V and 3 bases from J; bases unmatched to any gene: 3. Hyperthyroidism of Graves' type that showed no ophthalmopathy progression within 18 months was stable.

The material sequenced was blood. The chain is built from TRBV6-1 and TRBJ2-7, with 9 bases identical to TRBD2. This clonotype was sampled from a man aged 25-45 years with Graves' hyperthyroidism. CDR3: CASSETSGDYEQYF. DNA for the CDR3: TGTGCCAGCAGTGAGACTAGCGGAGACTACGAGCAGTACTTC.